These 14 T cell receptor beta chains were all obtained from the same sample, sequenced in a study of cytomegalovirus exposure and HLA in healthy donors. Both 60 Vbeta primers and 13 Jbeta primers went into the PCR. Repertoires were generated with immunoSEQ multiplex PCR, while TCRdb's copy carries only in-frame clones and drops some. Recorded here are 40,000 to 60,000 clones; the top ten clones represent 26%. The sequenced sample consisted of PBMCs. These receptors were collected from a man aged 40-50 years in good health and CMV-seropositive.

This chain joins TRBV28 and TRBJ1-2; D possibly corresponds to TRBD1 (6 bases). Looked up from germline, CDR1 is MDHEN and CDR2 is SYDVKM. V was cut by 7 bases and J by 5 bases, with 14 bases left in between. This CDR3 is built from 13 residues. CDR3 sequence reads: CASTLGGAYGYTF. In nucleotides, the CDR3 is TGTGCCAGCACCCTGGGGGGGGCATATGGCTACACCTTC.

V gene TRBV4-3 combines with J gene TRBJ2-1; 8 nucleotides match TRBD2. Per germline, CDR1 LGHNA and CDR2 YSLEER. The CDR3 covers 17 residues. V shed 1 base and J 3 bases; nucleotides not matched to a gene: 8. CDR3 residues: CASSQALRGGLYNEQFF. Here the CDR3 DNA reads TGCGCCAGCAGCCAAGCCCTTCGGGGGGGCCTCTACAATGAGCAGTTCTTC.

The chain couples TRBV2 to TRBJ1-2, with 9 positions matching TRBD1. The CDR3 contains 15 residues. Trimming at V came to 10 bases and at J to 4 bases, leaving 13 bases not matched to a gene. CDR1 and CDR2 from the germline V gene are SNHLY and FYNNEI. The CDR3: CANSPGQGLTYGYTF. In nucleotides, the CDR3 is TGTGCCAACTCTCCGGGACAGGGCCTGACCTATGGCTACACCTTC.

The chain combines TRBV19 with TRBJ1-1, with 12 bases fitting TRBD1. With V trimmed by 4 bases and J by 5 bases, 8 bases remained unmatched. Per germline, CDR1 LNHDA and CDR2 SQIVND (reference sequence). CDR3 size: 16 residues. CDR3 protein: CASSTPGQGAHTEAFF. CDR3 in DNA: TGTGCCAGTAGTACGCCGGGACAGGGGGCGCATACTGAAGCTTTCTTT.

The chain links TRBV5-6 to TRBJ2-1; D remains unclear. V lost 4 bases and J lost 5, with 4 bases in between. The CDR3 sequence is 11 residues long. Germline V gene lookup returns CDR1 SGHDT and CDR2 YYEEEE. CDR3 DNA sequence: TGTGCCAGCAGCATCGACAATGAGCAGTTCTTC. Translated: CASSIDNEQFF.

V and J are TRBV7-2 and TRBJ2-7, with 8 bases aligning to TRBD1. CDR3 size: 13 residues. Germline V gives CDR1 SGHTA, CDR2 FQGNSA. V was pared by 4 bases and J by 5 bases, with 4 bases of the junction left unmatched. The CDR3 DNA reads TGTGCCAGCAGCTCGAGACAGGGGCACGAGCAGTACTTC. This encodes CASSSRQGHEQYF.

The V gene is TRBV28, the J gene TRBJ1-2; D possibly corresponds to TRBD1 (5 bases). Trimming shortened V by 5 bases and J by 4 bases, and 8 bases separated the two germline ends. Germline loops: CDR1 MDHEN, CDR2 SYDVKM. This CDR3 region has 12 residues. The CDR3 sequence: CASSLGGYGYTF. CDR3 bases: TGTGCCAGCAGTCTGGGGGGCTATGGCTACACCTTC.

The V call is TRBV11-3, the J call TRBJ2-7; D gene uncertain. Germline CDR1 SGHNT, CDR2 YENEEA. Trimming cost V 1 base and J 4 bases, with 8 bases left between them. The CDR3 loop spans 13 amino acids. CDR3: CASSLGSEYEQYF. Written as DNA, the CDR3 is TGTGCCAGCAGCTTAGGGTCAGAATACGAGCAGTACTTC.

CDR3 region: CASSLWSETYNEQFF. The CDR3 DNA follows: TGTGCCAGCAGTTTATGGAGCGAAACCTACAATGAGCAGTTCTTC. V and J are TRBV28 and TRBJ2-1; D not resolved. Germline CDR1 MDHEN, CDR2 SYDVKM. Trimming removed 0 bases at V and 2 bases at J, with 8 bases between. This CDR3 is built from 15 residues. Filled out from reference TRBV28 and TRBJ2-1, the complete variable domain reads DVKVTQSSRYLVKRTGEKVFLECVQDMDHENMFWYRQDPGLGLRLIYFSYDVKMKEKGDIPEGYSVSREKKERFSLILESASTNQTSMYLCASSLWSETYNEQFFGPGTRLTVL.

This chain links TRBV5-5 with TRBJ1-1; D remains unclear. Germline CDR1 reads SGHKS; CDR2 reads YYEKEE (reference sequence). V shed 0 bases and J shed 1 base, with 7 bases lying between them. The CDR3 covers 14 residues. The CDR3 DNA sequence: TGTGCCAGCAGCTTGGATGGGAGGAACACTGAAGCTTTCTTT. This gives the protein CASSLDGRNTEAFF.

The chain is built from TRBV19 and TRBJ1-5, with D possibly matching TRBD1 (5 bases). Trimming cost V 7 bases and J 4 bases, with 14 bases left between them. The length of the CDR3 is 14 residues. Germline V gene sequence: CDR1 LNHDA, CDR2 SQIVND (reference sequence). CDR3 sequence (DNA): TGTGCCAGTATCTCGCAGGGTGGTAATCAGCCCCAGCATTTT. It encodes CASISQGGNQPQHF. The full variable domain, with the rest looked up from reference TRBV19 and TRBJ1-5, is DGGITQSPKYLFRKEGQNVTLSCEQNLNHDAMYWYRQDPGQGLRLIYYSQIVNDFQKGDIAEGYSVSREKKESFPLTVTSAQKNPTAFYLCASISQGGNQPQHFGDGTRLSIL.

This chain joins TRBV28 and TRBJ2-7, with 8 bases lining up with TRBD1. The CDR3 runs 14 residues. Germline V gene lookup returns CDR1 MDHEN and CDR2 SYDVKM. V shed 9 bases and J 4 bases; nucleotides not matched to a gene: 11. The chain's CDR3 is CASKGQGPRYEQYF. The CDR3 nucleotides read TGTGCCAGTAAAGGACAGGGCCCTCGGTACGAGCAGTACTTC.

The chain carries TRBV25-1 and TRBJ1-1; D is possibly TRBD1 (5 bases). The CDR3 is 12 amino acids. The germline V and J ends were trimmed by 4 bases and 5 bases, with 8 bases remaining between them. The germline V gene encodes CDR1 MGHDK and CDR2 SYGVNS. The CDR3 reads CASSVKGTEAFF. CDR3 nucleotides: TGTGCCAGCAGTGTAAAGGGGACTGAAGCTTTCTTT.

This chain uses TRBV30 with TRBJ1-6; tentative D call: TRBD1 (6 bases). Germline CDR1 and CDR2: GTSNPN and SVGIG (reference sequence). The length of the CDR3 is 14 residues. V lost 4 bases and J 9 bases, leaving 16 bases between the germline ends. CDR3 bases: TGTGCCTGGACTCTAAGGGGGGGAAGTTCACCCCTCCACTTT. This translates into CAWTLRGGSSPLHF. The full variable domain, completed using reference TRBV30 and TRBJ1-6, is SQTIHQWPATLVQPVGSPLSLECTVEGTSNPNLYWYRQAAGRGLQLLFYSVGIGQISSEVPQNLSASRPQDRQFILSSKKLLLSDSGFYLCAWTLRGGSSPLHFGNGTRLTVT.